These T cell receptor beta chains were read from a single sample in a study of blood T cell repertoires in COVID-19. Only in-frame clones appear in the TCRdb table, and some are missing; sequencing was by immunoSEQ multiplex PCR. The data hold tens of thousands of clones, with around four fifths observed a single time. Sequencing used peripheral blood. The receptors were gathered from a man aged 70-80 years with acute or convalescent COVID-19. The CDR3 runs from the conserved cysteine through the conserved F or W. D genes are given only for firm matches. Rows may omit the clone size; those that give it use once, few, many or a size class.

d_call j_call v_call clone_size cdr3_aa cdr3_nt
. TRBJ1-2 TRBV5-6 once CASSSDGVGYGYTF TGTGCCAGCAGCTCCGACGGGGTGGGCTATGGCTACACCTTC
TRBD2 TRBJ2-3 TRBV10-3 few CAISKTSGGTDTQYF TGTGCCATCAGTAAGACTAGCGGGGGCACAGATACGCAGTATTTT
. TRBJ2-7 TRBV5-1 . CASSVATDYYEQYF TGCGCCAGCAGCGTCGCGACAGATTACTACGAGCAGTACTTC
. TRBJ1-2 TRBV15 . CATSRDNQGTYGYTF TGTGCCACCAGCAGAGATAATCAGGGGACCTATGGCTACACCTTC
. TRBJ1-2 TRBV6-4 . CASSDRGSYGYTF TGTGCCAGCAGTGATAGGGGAAGCTATGGCTACACCTTC
. TRBJ2-7 TRBV6-5 . CASRAGVTYEQYF TGTGCCAGCAGGGCAGGGGTGACCTACGAGCAGTACTTC
. TRBJ1-5 TRBV12-5 . CASGLDLSGNQPQHF TGTGCTAGTGGTTTGGACCTTTCGGGCAATCAGCCCCAGCATTTT
TRBD1 TRBJ1-1 TRBV5-1 . CASSRDRGQTKAFF TGCGCCAGCAGCCGGGACAGGGGCCAAACTAAAGCTTTCTTT
TRBD1 TRBJ2-3 TRBV27 . CASSLDRARDTQYF TGTGCCAGCAGTCTGGACAGGGCCCGGGATACGCAGTATTTT
TRBD1 TRBJ1-6 TRBV6-5 once CASTRESGTGNPLHF TGTGCCAGCACCAGAGAGTCCGGGACAGGGAACCCCCTCCACTTT
TRBD2 TRBJ2-2 TRBV7-9 . CASSSTSDTGELFF TGTGCCAGCAGCTCGACTAGCGACACCGGGGAGCTGTTTTTT
TRBD2 TRBJ2-7 TRBV28 . CASRRAGTTISSSYEQYF TGTGCCAGCAGGCGTGCCGGGACTACCATCTCCAGCTCCTACGAGCAGTACTTC
TRBD1 TRBJ1-2 TRBV6-5 . CASSSGTGTYGYTF TGTGCCAGCAGTTCCGGGACAGGGACCTATGGCTACACCTTC
. TRBJ2-4 TRBV29-1 . CSVQTGLAKNIQYF TGCAGCGTTCAGACAGGCCTAGCCAAAAACATTCAGTACTTC
. TRBJ1-6 TRBV18 . CASSDTSPRGSPLHF TGTGCCAGCTCAGACACAAGCCCTAGGGGTTCACCCCTCCACTTT
. TRBJ2-7 TRBV5-8 . CASSLPGGPGEQYF TGTGCCAGCAGCTTACCGGGGGGCCCGGGAGAGCAGTACTTC
TRBD1 TRBJ1-1 TRBV10-2 . CASKPGTGARGTEAFF TGCGCCAGCAAGCCCGGGACAGGAGCCAGGGGCACTGAAGCTTTCTTT
TRBD2 TRBJ2-3 TRBV28 . CATGGSGGADTQYF TGTGCCACCGGGGGGAGCGGGGGCGCAGATACGCAGTATTTT
. TRBJ2-5 TRBV5-1 . CASSPLPGGAGETQYF TGCGCCAGCAGTCCCCTGCCCGGGGGTGCCGGTGAGACCCAGTACTTC
. TRBJ2-6 TRBV10-1 . CASSESGGPGANVLTF TGCGCCAGCAGTGAGTCAGGAGGGCCTGGGGCCAACGTCCTGACTTTC
. TRBJ2-5 TRBV27 . CASSSRPYREETQYF TGTGCCAGCAGTTCCCGACCGTACAGGGAAGAGACCCAGTACTTC
. TRBJ2-1 TRBV5-1 . CASSFLGRGDYNEQFF TGCGCCAGCAGCTTCCTCGGCAGGGGCGATTACAATGAGCAGTTCTTC
TRBD1 TRBJ1-5 TRBV2 . CASSQTGTGNNQPQHF TGTGCCAGCAGCCAGACCGGGACAGGGAACAATCAGCCCCAGCATTTT
TRBD1 TRBJ1-1 TRBV29-1 . CSVKTGTANTEAFF TGCAGCGTAAAAACCGGGACAGCGAACACTGAAGCTTTCTTT
. TRBJ1-2 TRBV19 few CASTPGAQDNYGYTF TGTGCCAGTACCCCGGGCGCACAGGACAACTATGGCTACACCTTC
TRBD1 TRBJ1-3 TRBV6-2/TRBV6-3 . CASSLTGQGGNTIYF TGTGCCAGCAGTCTAACCGGACAGGGAGGAAACACCATATATTTT
TRBD1 TRBJ2-7 TRBV4-1 . CASSPPRTGAEQYF TGCGCCAGCAGCCCCCCCCGAACAGGGGCGGAGCAGTACTTC
. TRBJ1-2 TRBV12-5 . CASGLVPAGGYTF TGTGCTAGTGGTTTGGTACCGGCGGGTGGCTACACCTTC
TRBD2 TRBJ2-1 TRBV2 . CASSLAGGPYNEQFF TGTGCCAGCAGCCTGGCGGGGGGCCCCTACAATGAGCAGTTCTTC
. TRBJ2-5 TRBV24-1 . CATSGGGDGETQYF TGTGCCACCAGCGGAGGCGGGGATGGGGAGACCCAGTACTTC
. TRBJ2-1 TRBV5-1 . CASSLSRSSYNEQFF TGCGCCAGCAGCCTCTCTAGAAGCTCCTACAATGAGCAGTTCTTC
. TRBJ1-5 TRBV27 . CASSLLAVNSNQPQHF TGTGCCAGCAGTTTATTGGCCGTAAACAGCAATCAGCCCCAGCATTTT
. TRBJ2-3 TRBV11-3 . CASSFNGYTDTQYF TGTGCCAGCAGCTTCAACGGGTACACAGATACGCAGTATTTT
. TRBJ2-3 TRBV2 . CASKVWRNTDTQYF TGTGCCAGCAAGGTTTGGCGGAACACAGATACGCAGTATTTT
TRBD1 TRBJ1-1 TRBV19 . CASQGELFRAEAFF TGTGCCAGTCAGGGGGAATTATTCAGGGCTGAAGCTTTCTTT
TRBD1 TRBJ1-4 TRBV18 once CASSPPGQTNEKLFF TGTGCCAGCTCACCACCGGGACAGACTAATGAAAAACTGTTTTTT
TRBD2 TRBJ2-3 TRBV4-1 . CASSQGWLAGPPGTDTQYF TGCGCCAGCAGCCAAGGGTGGCTAGCGGGCCCACCGGGCACAGATACGCAGTATTTT
. TRBJ2-2 TRBV7-3 . CASSLRGGTNTGELFF TGTGCCAGCAGCTTAAGGGGCGGGACGAACACCGGGGAGCTGTTTTTT
. TRBJ2-1 TRBV3-1/TRBV3-2 . CASSQVGTVMGEQFF TGTGCCAGCAGCCAAGTCGGGACTGTGATGGGTGAGCAGTTCTTC
. TRBJ2-3 TRBV11-3 . CASSAGGRRTDTQYF TGTGCCAGCAGCGCCGGGGGGCGCCGGACAGATACGCAGTATTTT
TRBD1 TRBJ2-3 TRBV6-4 . CASSALTGGTDTQYF TGTGCCAGCAGTGCCCTCACAGGGGGCACAGATACGCAGTATTTT
TRBD1 TRBJ2-2 TRBV5-1 . CASWPGTGEGNTGELFF TGCGCCAGTTGGCCCGGGACAGGGGAAGGGAACACCGGGGAGCTGTTTTTT
TRBD2 TRBJ2-1 TRBV5-4 . CASSSGTRDNEQFF TGTGCCAGCAGCTCCGGGACTAGGGACAATGAGCAGTTCTTC
. TRBJ2-1 TRBV5-1 . CASSLAVSSYNEQFF TGCGCCAGCAGCTTGGCTGTGAGCTCCTACAATGAGCAGTTCTTC
TRBD2 TRBJ2-1 TRBV5-1 few CASSFGPSGGPLQFF TGCGCCAGCAGCTTCGGTCCTAGCGGGGGCCCTCTGCAGTTCTTC
TRBD1 TRBJ1-4 TRBV5-1 many CASSPTGTGEEKLFF TGCGCCAGCAGCCCCACCGGGACAGGGGAAGAAAAACTGTTTTTT
. TRBJ2-1 TRBV7-3 once CASSSVGGLYNEQFF TGTGCCAGCAGCTCAGTAGGAGGCCTCTACAATGAGCAGTTCTTC
TRBD2 TRBJ2-5 TRBV10-3 . CAISESIGLAGDGETQYF TGTGCCATCAGTGAGTCTATCGGACTAGCGGGGGACGGAGAGACCCAGTACTTC
. TRBJ2-1 TRBV6-1 . CASSEVSRRGGSYNEQFF TGTGCCAGCAGTGAAGTGAGTCGGCGGGGTGGGTCCTACAATGAGCAGTTCTTC
TRBD1 TRBJ1-2 TRBV7-2 . CASSFLTGATNYGYTF TGTGCCAGCAGTTTCTTGACAGGGGCCACTAACTATGGCTACACCTTC
. TRBJ2-7 TRBV7-9 once CASSFSNSYEQYF TGTGCCAGCAGCTTTAGCAACTCCTACGAGCAGTACTTC
. TRBJ1-5 TRBV15 . CATSRGIDQPQHF TGTGCCACCAGCCGGGGGATAGATCAGCCCCAGCATTTT
. TRBJ1-1 TRBV2 . CASSRKGDWDTEAFF TGTGCCAGCAGTAGAAAAGGGGATTGGGACACTGAAGCTTTCTTT
TRBD2 TRBJ2-1 TRBV12-3/TRBV12-4 . CASSLLAGRFF TGTGCCAGCAGTTTACTAGCGGGGCGTTTCTTC
. TRBJ1-1 TRBV10-3 few CAIDPGGQRNTEAFF TGTGCCATCGACCCGGGGGGGCAGAGGAACACTGAAGCTTTCTTT